Following are 31 T cell receptor beta chains from one sample sequenced in a study of cytomegalovirus exposure and HLA in healthy donors. The PCR employed 60 Vbeta primers together with 13 Jbeta primers. Clones were sequenced by immunoSEQ multiplex PCR, and TCRdb holds only the in-frame ones, with some missing. The data contain 60,000 to 90,000 clones, 84% of them singletons. Sample: PBMCs. These receptors all stem from a man in his sixties or seventies in good health and CMV-seropositive.

The chain recombines TRBV9 with TRBJ2-3; TRBD1 aligns across 11 bases. CDR3 size: 16 residues. Germline CDR1 and CDR2: SGDLS and YYNGEE. V was pared by 4 bases and J by 5 bases, with 9 bases of the junction left unmatched. CDR3: CASSPRTGGAEDTQYF. Written as DNA, the CDR3 is TGTGCCAGCAGCCCGAGGACAGGGGGCGCGGAAGATACGCAGTATTTT.

The chain carries TRBV10-3 and TRBJ2-2, with no clear D. Germline CDR1 and CDR2: ENHRY and SYGVKD. The CDR3 totals 16 residues. Between the trimmed V and J ends, which lost 5 bases and 1 base, there was a span of 14 bases. CDR3 sequence reads: CAISKYPTGNTGELFF. DNA of the CDR3: TGTGCCATCAGTAAATACCCAACGGGGAACACCGGGGAGCTGTTTTTT.

This sequence joins TRBV14 and TRBJ1-2; TRBD1 matches 7 bases. Germline V CDR1 and CDR2: SGHDN, FVKESK. CDR3 size: 17 residues. V shed 1 base, J shed 6 bases, and the junction held 14 bases outside the gene matches. The CDR3 sequence: CASSQVVGGAERNGYTF. DNA of the CDR3: TGTGCCAGCAGCCAAGTTGTAGGGGGCGCCGAACGAAATGGCTACACCTTC.

This chain uses TRBV28 with TRBJ1-5; maybe TRBD1 (6 bases). V lost 7 bases and J 0 bases, leaving 19 bases between the germline ends. Germline V gene data show CDR1 as MDHEN and CDR2 as SYDVKM. The CDR3 has 17 residues. DNA of the CDR3: TGTGCCAGCAAGGGGGGGTCCTCCTATAATAGCAATCAGCCCCAGCATTTT. Amino acids: CASKGGSSYNSNQPQHF.

The rearrangement joins TRBV30 to TRBJ2-7, with 7 bases that match TRBD2. In germline, CDR1 is GTSNPN, CDR2 SVGIG (reference sequence). The CDR3 runs 14 residues. Unmatched junction bases numbered 7, after V lost 2 bases and J lost 3 bases. CDR3 sequence: CAWSSAGPFYEQYF. The DNA for the CDR3 is TGTGCCTGGAGTTCAGCGGGGCCGTTCTACGAGCAGTACTTC.

The chain joins TRBV29-1 to TRBJ2-7; 12 nucleotides line up with TRBD2. Trimming took 5 bases from V and 6 from J; bases not matched to a gene: 8. CDR1 is SQVTM and CDR2 is ANQGSEA in the germline V gene. The CDR3 extends over 14 amino acids. The DNA of the CDR3 is TGCAGCGTTAGGCGACTAGCGGGAGAAGGCGAGCAGTACTTC. Amino acids: CSVRRLAGEGEQYF.

This clone was seen once. The genes are TRBV5-1 and TRBJ1-3; 9 nucleotides match TRBD1. The ends lost 0 bases at V and 4 bases at J; junction bases unmatched: 5. The CDR3 runs to 16 residues. Germline values: CDR1 SGHRS, CDR2 YFSETQ. In nucleotides, the CDR3 is TGCGCCAGCAGCTTGGCCACAGGGACAGGGGGAAACACCATATATTTT. Amino acid sequence: CASSLATGTGGNTIYF. Together with reference TRBV5-1 and TRBJ1-3, the CDR3 gives the full variable domain: KAGVTQTPRYLIKTRGQQVTLSCSPISGHRSVSWYQQTPGQGLQFLFEYFSETQRNKGNFPGRFSGRQFSNSRSEMNVSTLELGDSALYLCASSLATGTGGNTIYFGEGSWLTVV.

The CDR3 loop reads CAISDGTGPNEQFF. Written as DNA, the CDR3 is TGTGCCATCAGTGATGGGACAGGTCCCAATGAGCAGTTCTTC. The V call is TRBV10-3, the J call TRBJ2-1; TRBD1 agrees at 8 bases. Germline CDR1 reads ENHRY; CDR2 reads SYGVKD. This CDR3 is built from 14 residues. After removal of 3 bases from V and 6 bases from J, the junction contained 4 bases not matched to a gene.

V is TRBV19 and J is TRBJ1-2, with D unresolved. CDR3 size: 14 residues. Per germline, CDR1 LNHDA and CDR2 SQIVND (reference sequence). V gave up 4 bases and J gave up 8 bases, with 17 bases separating them. CDR3 DNA sequence: TGTGCCAGTAGTACCCAACAGCCCGTTGGGGGCTACACCTTC. It codes for CASSTQQPVGGYTF. The whole variable domain, filled in from reference TRBV19 and TRBJ1-2, reads DGGITQSPKYLFRKEGQNVTLSCEQNLNHDAMYWYRQDPGQGLRLIYYSQIVNDFQKGDIAEGYSVSREKKESFPLTVTSAQKNPTAFYLCASSTQQPVGGYTFGSGTRLTVV.

The chain carries TRBV28 and TRBJ1-2, with D perhaps matching TRBD1 (5 bases). The CDR3 contains 11 residues. The germline gives CDR1 MDHEN, CDR2 SYDVKM. CDR3 loop: CAAYGAGGYTF. Here the CDR3 DNA reads TGTGCTGCATATGGGGCGGGGGGCTACACCTTC.

J is TRBJ2-7 and V is TRBV5-1, with 7 bases matching TRBD1. Germline-derived CDR1 and CDR2 are SGHRS and YFSETQ. The CDR3 extends over 15 amino acids. V dropped 1 base and J dropped 3; count of bases not matched to a gene: 7. The CDR3: CASSLNGQENYEQYF. Here the CDR3 DNA reads TGCGCCAGCAGCTTGAATGGACAGGAGAACTACGAGCAGTACTTC.

J is TRBJ2-3 and V is TRBV7-8; TRBD2 aligns across 14 bases. The CDR3 length is 19 residues. Per germline, CDR1 SGHVS and CDR2 FQNEAQ. Trimming removed 4 bases from V and 6 bases from J; junction bases left unmatched: 15. The CDR3 DNA is TGTGCCAGCAGCTCGGGACTAGCGGGAGCTTTCGTGTCGGGGGATACGCAGTATTTT. Amino acid sequence: CASSSGLAGAFVSGDTQYF.

J is TRBJ2-5 and V is TRBV18; D uncertain. Trimming pared 0 bases from V and 5 bases from J, leaving 10 bases between. The germline CDR1 and CDR2 sequences are KGHSH and LQKENI. The CDR3 has 14 amino acids. The CDR3 reads CASSPPAFGETQYF. CDR3 DNA: TGTGCCAGCTCACCACCGGCGTTCGGGGAGACCCAGTACTTC.

As DNA, the CDR3 is TGTGCCAGCAGGACGGCGGGACAGGGTTGGGGGGCTTTCTTT. Translated, it gives CASRTAGQGWGAFF. V is TRBV6-1 and J is TRBJ1-1, with 9 bases lining up with TRBD1. The CDR3 runs to 14 residues. The germline V gene encodes CDR1 MNHNS and CDR2 SASEGT. With 6 bases clipped from V and 11 bases from J, the junction kept 13 bases outside the gene matches.

The V and J genes are TRBV19 and TRBJ2-7; 8 nucleotides match TRBD1. Germline-derived CDR1 and CDR2 are LNHDA and SQIVND (reference sequence). Trimming cost V 7 bases and J 2 bases; bases outside gene matches: 7. The CDR3 covers 14 residues. DNA of the CDR3: TGTGCCAGTACCGTGGGACAGGCGCCCTACGAGCAGTACTTC. Protein: CASTVGQAPYEQYF.

V and J are TRBV4-1 and TRBJ2-3; D may be TRBD2 (6 bases). V lost 0 bases and J 1 base, leaving 11 bases between the germline ends. This CDR3 is built from 16 residues. CDR1 and CDR2 (germline): MGHRA, YSYEKL. The CDR3, as DNA: TGCGCCAGCAGCCAAGATAGGGTAGCGGGCACAGATACGCAGTATTTT. Residues: CASSQDRVAGTDTQYF.

The J gene is TRBJ1-3, the V gene TRBV6-5, with a possible D match to TRBD1 (5 bases). The germline V gene encodes CDR1 MNHEY and CDR2 SVGAGI. There are 14 residues in the CDR3. The germline V and J ends were trimmed by 2 bases and 2 bases, with 7 bases remaining between them. The CDR3 is CASSYGGTGNTIYF. CDR3 DNA: TGTGCCAGCAGTTACGGGGGGACTGGAAACACCATATATTTT.

V is TRBV11-2 and J is TRBJ2-7; weak D call: TRBD2 (6 bases). There are 11 residues in the CDR3. Germline-derived CDR1 and CDR2 are SGHAT and FQNNGV. Trimming took 8 bases from V and 6 from J, leaving 11 bases between them. The CDR3 region is CASWVGGEQYF. The DNA for the CDR3 is TGTGCCAGCTGGGTGGGAGGCGAGCAGTACTTC.

The chain combines TRBV27 with TRBJ2-7, with D maybe TRBD1 (7 bases). This CDR3 contains 15 residues. Germline CDR1 is MNHEY and CDR2 is SMNVEV (reference sequence). Trimming took 2 bases from V and 7 from J, leaving 18 bases between them. The CDR3 sequence: CASSLTTGRSGEQYF. The CDR3 DNA sequence: TGTGCCAGCAGTTTAACGACAGGGAGGTCGGGAGAGCAGTACTTC.

The chain links TRBV10-3 to TRBJ1-2; TRBD1 might be the D (5 bases). The CDR3 is made up of 13 amino acids. Germline V gene sequence: CDR1 ENHRY, CDR2 SYGVKD. Trimming stripped 8 bases from V and 3 bases from J, with 13 bases between. CDR3 nucleotide sequence: TGTGCCATCGCGGTTGACAGCGACTATGGCTACACCTTC. Amino acid sequence: CAIAVDSDYGYTF.

This chain connects TRBV6-5 to TRBJ2-1; TRBD2 matches 11 bases. V dropped 2 bases and J dropped 10; count of bases not matched to a gene: 10. Germline lookup yields CDR1 MNHEY and CDR2 SVGAGI. This CDR3 has 16 amino acids. DNA of the CDR3: TGTGCCAGCAGTTACCACGGGACTAGCGGATTTGTCGAGCAGTTCTTC. Protein sequence: CASSYHGTSGFVEQFF.

The chain joins TRBV6-5 to TRBJ2-6; TRBD2 aligns across 7 bases. Per germline, CDR1 MNHEY and CDR2 SVGAGI. This CDR3 contains 15 residues. V dropped 6 bases and J dropped 1; count of bases not matched to a gene: 3. Here the CDR3 DNA reads TGTGCCAGCAGGGGAGGGGTATCTGGGGCCAACGTCCTGACTTTC. Protein sequence: CASRGGVSGANVLTF.

The chain joins TRBV6-1 to TRBJ1-2; weak D call: TRBD1 (6 bases). The CDR3 sequence is 15 residues long. V shed 3 bases and J shed 3 bases, with 14 bases lying between them. Germline V gives CDR1 MNHNS, CDR2 SASEGT. CDR3 nucleotide sequence: TGTGCCAGCAGTGATCCCCGGGGGGCCGACTATGGCTACACCTTC. This translates into CASSDPRGADYGYTF.

This clone was detected only once. The chain couples TRBV19 to TRBJ2-5, with TRBD2 matching over 7 bases. Per the germline V gene, CDR1 is LNHDA and CDR2 is SQIVND (reference sequence). Unmatched junction bases numbered 7, after V lost 7 bases and J lost 2 bases. CDR3 size: 14 residues. This CDR3 reads CASTPSGGQETQYF. In DNA, the CDR3 is TGTGCCAGTACCCCTTCGGGGGGTCAAGAGACCCAGTACTTC.

In this sample, this clone turned up a few times. The J gene is TRBJ2-1, the V gene TRBV7-9, with D perhaps matching TRBD1 (5 bases). Germline CDR1 reads SEHNR; CDR2 reads FQNEAQ (reference sequence). Trimming shortened V by 1 base and J by 3 bases, and 7 bases separated the two germline ends. The CDR3 extends over 14 amino acids. In nucleotides, the CDR3 is TGTGCCAGCAGCTTAGAAGACAGCTACAATGAGCAGTTCTTC. Its protein is CASSLEDSYNEQFF. The whole variable domain, remainder taken from reference TRBV7-9 and TRBJ2-1, is DTGVSQNPRHKITKRGQNVTFRCDPISEHNRLYWYRQTLGQGPEFLTYFQNEAQLEKSRLLSDRFSAERPKGSFSTLEIQRTEQGDSAMYLCASSLEDSYNEQFFGPGTRLTVL.

DNA for the CDR3: TGTGCCAGCAGCCCCCCTGGGGGGGGTTTCTCCTACGAGCAGTACTTC. This gives the protein CASSPPGGGFSYEQYF. V and J are TRBV7-2 and TRBJ2-7, with TRBD2 identical over 7 bases. In germline, CDR1 is SGHTA, CDR2 FQGNSA. Trimming took 5 bases from V and 0 from J; bases not matched to a gene: 10. CDR3 size: 16 residues.

The V call is TRBV21-1, the J call TRBJ1-2; the DNA was not used to check the table's D call, TRBD1. TRBV21-1 constitutes a pseudogene. The CDR3 contains 14 residues. The CDR3 loop reads CASSRDRVYYGYTF. The CDR3 region has the DNA TGTGCCAGCAGCAGAGACAGGGTTTACTATGGCTACACCTTC.

V and J are TRBV6-5 and TRBJ2-7, with 11 bases lining up with TRBD1. The CDR3 runs to 14 residues. Germline V gene data show CDR1 as MNHEY and CDR2 as SVGAGI. V shed 6 bases, J shed 3 bases, and the junction held 4 bases outside the gene matches. The CDR3, as DNA: TGTGCCAGCAGGGGGACAGGGGGAGTCTACGAGCAGTACTTC. It translates to CASRGTGGVYEQYF.

The chain has TRBV9 and TRBJ1-4, with D hard to call. Germline V gives CDR1 SGDLS, CDR2 YYNGEE. Between the trimmed V and J ends, which lost 5 bases and 6 bases, there was a span of 17 bases. This CDR3 is built from 15 residues. This chain's CDR3 is CASSAFEAGYEKLFF. The CDR3, as DNA: TGTGCCAGCAGTGCCTTCGAGGCGGGGTATGAAAAACTGTTTTTT. Looking up the rest from reference TRBV9 and TRBJ1-4 gives the full variable domain: DSGVTQTPKHLITATGQRVTLRCSPRSGDLSVYWYQQSLDQGLQFLIQYYNGEERAKGNILERFSAQQFPDLHSELNLSSLELGDSALYFCASSAFEAGYEKLFFGSGTQLSVL.

The chain couples TRBV7-2 to TRBJ1-3; maybe TRBD1 (5 bases). The length of the CDR3 is 14 residues. Germline V lookup: CDR1 SGHTA, CDR2 FQGNSA. The V end was cut by 6 bases, the J end by 2 bases, with 11 bases between. The DNA for the CDR3 is TGTGCCAGCAGTCATCCAGGGACTGGAAACACCATATATTTT. Translated, it gives CASSHPGTGNTIYF.

This clone has just one count. The genes are TRBV2 and TRBJ2-3; TRBD1 might be the D (6 bases). V lost 10 bases, J lost 2 bases, and 13 bases lay in between. The germline V gene has CDR1 SNHLY and CDR2 FYNNEI. The CDR3 runs 13 residues. CDR3 sequence: CANRQDHTDTQYF. The CDR3 nucleotides read TGTGCCAACAGACAGGACCACACAGATACGCAGTATTTT.